The 27 T cell receptor beta chains presented below share a single source sample, sequenced in a study of blood T cell repertoires in COVID-19. Produced via immunoSEQ multiplex PCR; TCRdb's table is partial and in-frame only. The repertoire holds tens of thousands of clones, with around 91% as singletons. The material sequenced was peripheral blood. The receptors here all came from a human donor in a cohort sampled during active COVID-19.

The genes are TRBV18 and TRBJ2-1, with TRBD2 matching over 7 bases. Unmatched junction bases numbered 8, after V lost 2 bases and J lost 4 bases. CDR1 and CDR2 (germline): KGHSH, LQKENI. This CDR3 comprises 16 residues. The CDR3 here is CASSPGLQGLYNEQFF. CDR3 DNA sequence: TGTGCCAGCTCACCAGGTCTCCAGGGACTATACAATGAGCAGTTCTTC.

The gene calls are TRBV7-2 and TRBJ1-4, with TRBD1 matching over 7 bases. The V gene end was trimmed by 5 bases and the J gene end by 5 bases; junction bases not matched to a gene: 5. CDR3 length equals 14 residues. CDR1 is SGHTA and CDR2 is FQGNSA in the germline V gene. The CDR3 is CASSQGQPNEKLFF. DNA of the CDR3: TGTGCCAGCAGCCAGGGACAGCCAAATGAAAAACTGTTTTTT.

The chain employs TRBV7-9 and TRBJ1-4, with no clear D. The CDR3 has 16 amino acids. Germline CDR1 and CDR2: SEHNR and FQNEAQ (reference sequence). V lost 3 bases and J 4 bases, leaving 15 bases between the germline ends. Here the CDR3 reads CASSFPLSRDNEKLFF. The CDR3 coding sequence is TGTGCCAGCAGCTTCCCACTCTCAAGAGATAATGAAAAACTGTTTTTT. Supplemented by reference TRBV7-9 and TRBJ1-4, the full variable domain reads DTGVSQNPRHKITKRGQNVTFRCDPISEHNRLYWYRQTLGQGPEFLTYFQNEAQLEKSRLLSDRFSAERPKGSFSTLEIQRTEQGDSAMYLCASSFPLSRDNEKLFFGSGTQLSVL.

This chain links TRBV27 with TRBJ1-2, with a tentative D call TRBD1 (6 bases). CDR3 size: 16 residues. CDR1 and CDR2 from the germline V gene are MNHEY and SMNVEV (reference sequence). With 0 bases removed from V and 4 bases from J, the gap between germline ends came to 15 bases. The DNA of the CDR3 is TGTGCCAGCAGTTTATCGTATCAGGGGTTCGGCTATGGCTACACCTTC. This encodes CASSLSYQGFGYGYTF.

The J gene is TRBJ1-1, the V gene TRBV10-3, with a tentative D call TRBD1 (6 bases). The germline V gene has CDR1 ENHRY and CDR2 SYGVKD. This CDR3 comprises 14 residues. V shed 10 bases and J shed 5 bases, with 20 bases lying between them. The CDR3: CATQGQGRETEAFF. The CDR3 DNA reads TGTGCCACTCAGGGCCAGGGGCGGGAGACTGAAGCTTTCTTT.

The chain carries TRBV15 and TRBJ1-6, with D tentatively TRBD1 (5 bases). CDR3 size: 18 residues. The V end lost 0 bases, the J end lost 8 bases, and 20 bases lay between the germline ends. The germline CDR1 and CDR2 sequences are LNHNV and YYDKDF (reference sequence). The chain's CDR3 is CATSRDVPTGTDHSPLHF. The CDR3 DNA is TGTGCCACCAGCAGAGATGTCCCGACCGGGACTGACCATTCACCCCTCCACTTT.

As DNA, the CDR3 is TGTGCCAGCAGCTTTGAGCGGCTCACAGATACGCAGTATTTT. Its protein product is CASSFERLTDTQYF. The chain has TRBV7-2 and TRBJ2-3; a possible D gene is TRBD2 (5 bases). Germline V gene sequence: CDR1 SGHTA, CDR2 FQGNSA. The CDR3 has 14 residues. V shed 3 bases and J shed 2 bases, with 9 bases lying between them.

J is TRBJ2-7 and V is TRBV7-9; 9 positions match TRBD1. The CDR3 loop spans 17 amino acids. V was clipped by 5 bases and J by 3 bases; unmatched bases: 14. Germline V CDR1 and CDR2: SEHNR, FQNEAQ (reference sequence). CDR3 nucleotide sequence: TGTGCCAGCAGCCTGACCGGGACAGGGACAACGGACTACGAGCAGTACTTC. The encoded protein is CASSLTGTGTTDYEQYF.

V usage is TRBV12-3 or TRBV12-4 and J usage is TRBJ2-4; D is possibly TRBD1 (7 bases). Deletions cut 6 bases from V and 5 bases from J, with 11 bases between. The CDR3 is 13 residues long. The CDR3 spells CASRQGGQNIQYF. For the CDR3, the DNA is TGTGCCAGCAGGCAGGGGGGCCAAAACATTCAGTACTTC.

The chain is built from TRBV6-5 and TRBJ1-2; 9 bases map to TRBD1. Germline values: CDR1 MNHEY, CDR2 SVGAGI. The V and J ends lost 6 bases and 6 bases, in that order; junction bases with no gene match: 8. The CDR3 runs to 14 residues. CDR3 bases: TGTGCCAGCAGACGGGACAGGGAGGTGCATGGCTACACCTTC. Translating gives CASRRDREVHGYTF.

This CDR3 reads CASSTGTAYNSPLHF. CDR3 nucleotides: TGTGCCAGCAGTACCGGGACAGCATATAATTCACCCCTCCACTTT. V gene TRBV28 combines with J gene TRBJ1-6, with 7 bases that match TRBD1. The CDR3 runs to 15 residues. Germline trimming cut 5 bases from V and 4 bases from J; bases unmatched to any gene: 5. The germline CDR1 and CDR2 sequences are MDHEN and SYDVKM.

The rearrangement joins TRBV24-1 to TRBJ2-2; D is undetermined. Germline lookup yields CDR1 KGHDR and CDR2 SFDVKD. V was trimmed by 3 bases and J by 4 bases, leaving 14 bases between them. This CDR3 region has 16 residues. The CDR3 region has the DNA TGTGCCACCAGTGATCCGGGTGGGTCCGGCACCGGGGAGCTGTTTTTT. Its translation is CATSDPGGSGTGELFF.

The DNA of the CDR3 is TGTGCCAGCAGCGAGAGGGGGAATTCGGGACATCGGAATGAGCAGTTCTTC. This translates into CASSERGNSGHRNEQFF. The chain employs TRBV9 and TRBJ2-1, with D maybe TRBD1 (6 bases). V was cut by 3 bases and J by 7 bases, with 23 bases left in between. Germline assignment: CDR1 SGDLS and CDR2 YYNGEE. The CDR3 consists of 17 residues.

This clone occurred once. The chain combines TRBV9 with TRBJ2-1, with no clear D. Germline V gene sequence: CDR1 SGDLS, CDR2 YYNGEE. The CDR3 runs 16 residues. V dropped 2 bases and J dropped 0 bases, with 12 bases sitting between them. The CDR3 loop reads CASSVPQTSSYNEQFF. DNA for the CDR3: TGTGCCAGCAGCGTCCCACAGACATCCTCCTACAATGAGCAGTTCTTC.

The chain employs TRBV5-6 and TRBJ2-5, with 10 bases matching TRBD2. The trim removed 1 base at V and 2 bases at J, leaving 8 bases unmatched. The CDR3 extends over 17 amino acids. Per the germline V gene, CDR1 is SGHDT and CDR2 is YYEEEE. CDR3 nucleotide sequence: TGTGCCAGCAGCTTGTTTACTAGCGGGGATTTGCAAGAGACCCAGTACTTC. Translation gives CASSLFTSGDLQETQYF.

This clone was seen only once. V and J are TRBV5-1 and TRBJ1-1; D might be TRBD1 (6 bases). Deletions cut 4 bases from V and 0 bases from J, with 19 bases between. This CDR3 has 17 amino acids. The germline V gene encodes CDR1 SGHRS and CDR2 YFSETQ. The CDR3 DNA follows: TGCGCCAGCAGCCCCAGACTGGACAGCTACCTGAACACTGAAGCTTTCTTT. It encodes CASSPRLDSYLNTEAFF.

The rearrangement links TRBV11-3 to TRBJ2-1; possibly TRBD2 for D (5 bases). CDR3 length: 13 amino acids. V was clipped by 8 bases and J by 4 bases, with 12 bases between them. The germline CDR1 and CDR2 sequences are SGHNT and YENEEA. CDR3 coding DNA: TGTGCCAGCGTGGATTGGGAGTACAATGAGCAGTTCTTC. It encodes CASVDWEYNEQFF. Together with reference TRBV11-3 and TRBJ2-1, the CDR3 gives the full variable domain: EAGVVQSPRYKIIEKKQPVAFWCNPISGHNTLYWYLQNLGQGPELLIRYENEEAVDDSQLPKDRFSAERLKGVDSTLKIQPAELGDSAVYLCASVDWEYNEQFFGPGTRLTVL.

By share, this clone ranks as medium-sized (0.01 to 0.1%). This chain uses TRBV11-3 with TRBJ2-2; 11 nucleotides align to TRBD1. This CDR3 region has 15 residues. CDR1 SGHNT and CDR2 YENEEA come from the germline V gene. V shed 6 bases and J 6 bases; nucleotides not matched to a gene: 6. The CDR3 here is CASRIGTGGSGELFF. The CDR3, as DNA: TGTGCCAGCAGAATCGGGACAGGGGGATCCGGGGAGCTGTTTTTT.

The chain joins TRBV5-8 to TRBJ1-4; no clear D. This CDR3 has 14 residues. The V gene lost 1 base and the J gene lost 3 bases, with 7 bases spanning the gap. CDR1 is SGHTS and CDR2 is YDEGEE in the germline V gene. CDR3 loop: CASSLLTANEKLFF. The CDR3 region has the DNA TGTGCCAGCAGCTTGCTAACAGCTAATGAAAAACTGTTTTTT.

J is TRBJ2-5 and V is TRBV29-1, with D possibly being TRBD2 (6 bases). The germline V and J ends were trimmed by 3 bases and 1 base, with 6 bases remaining between them. The CDR3 has 12 residues. Germline CDR1 is SQVTM and CDR2 is ANQGSEA. The CDR3 bases are TGCAGCGTTGACGGGAGCCAAGAGACCCAGTACTTC. Its translation is CSVDGSQETQYF.

The genes are TRBV18 and TRBJ2-7; D possibly corresponds to TRBD1 (5 bases). CDR1 KGHSH and CDR2 LQKENI come from the germline V gene. Trimming cost V 3 bases and J 2 bases, with 8 bases left between them. The CDR3 covers 13 residues. The CDR3 here is CASSPADTYEQYF. The CDR3 DNA is TGTGCCAGCTCACCCGCGGACACCTACGAGCAGTACTTC.

This chain's CDR3 is CASSLGLQGSEKLFF. CDR3 DNA: TGTGCCAGCAGCTTAGGGTTACAGGGTAGTGAAAAACTGTTTTTT. The rearrangement uses TRBV7-2 and TRBJ1-4; weak D call: TRBD1 (6 bases). Germline CDR1 reads SGHTA; CDR2 reads FQGNSA. The CDR3 spans 15 residues. V shed 1 base and J shed 7 bases, with 13 bases lying between them.

As for this clone: One end of the junction is discordant with germline, which a read error may explain. This chain connects TRBV7-9 to TRBJ1-1; D unclear. In germline, CDR1 is SEHNR, CDR2 FQNEAQ (reference sequence). CDR3 length equals 11 residues. This chain's CDR3 is CASSPQVGMVF. CDR3 coding DNA: TGTGCCAGCAGCCCGCAGGTGGGTATGGTCTTT. The full variable domain, rest sourced from reference TRBV7-9 and TRBJ1-1, is DTGVSQNPRHKITKRGQNVTFRCDPISEHNRLYWYRQTLGQGPEFLTYFQNEAQLEKSRLLSDRFSAERPKGSFSTLEIQRTEQGDSAMYLCASSPQVGMVFGQGTRLTVV.

This chain uses TRBV2 with TRBJ2-3; TRBD2 matches 10 bases. The CDR3 consists of 16 residues. The germline gives CDR1 SNHLY, CDR2 FYNNEI. Trimming cost V 1 base and J 6 bases; bases outside gene matches: 7. The CDR3 reads CASSEVKLAGADTQYF. The CDR3 region has the DNA TGTGCCAGCAGTGAAGTAAAGCTAGCGGGGGCGGATACGCAGTATTTT.

The chain couples TRBV7-2 to TRBJ2-3; a weak D match, TRBD2 (6 bases). CDR1 is SGHTA and CDR2 is FQGNSA in the germline V gene. The CDR3 has 19 amino acids. V lost 4 bases to trimming and J lost 0 bases, with 23 bases between them. CDR3 region: CASSYRPYIRGVSTDTQYF. The CDR3 region has the DNA TGTGCCAGCAGCTACCGACCATACATTCGCGGGGTCAGCACAGATACGCAGTATTTT.

V and J are TRBV4-3 and TRBJ1-1, with 10 bases matching TRBD1. Germline V gene lookup returns CDR1 LGHNA and CDR2 YSLEER. The V and J ends lost 1 base and 4 bases, in that order; junction bases with no gene match: 6. The CDR3 is 16 amino acids. This CDR3 is CASSQGDRGLGTEAFF. For the CDR3, the DNA is TGCGCCAGCAGCCAAGGAGACAGGGGGCTTGGCACTGAAGCTTTCTTT.

The chain joins TRBV19 to TRBJ1-1; D is ambiguous. The CDR3 has 13 amino acids. The germline V gene encodes CDR1 LNHDA and CDR2 SQIVND (reference sequence). V gave up 3 bases and J gave up 1 base, with 6 bases separating them. CDR3 sequence reads: CASSITRNTEAFF. DNA of the CDR3: TGTGCCAGTAGTATTACACGGAACACTGAAGCTTTCTTT.